This paragraph covers one T cell receptor (beta chain) sequence. Its specificity is unknown. This record belongs to a study of T cells in narcolepsy. This CDR3 has 16 amino acids. Germline values: CDR1 SGDLS, CDR2 YYNGEE. Trimming shortened V by 0 bases and J by 5 bases, and 15 bases separated the two germline ends. Study-wide findings and caveats: Autoreactive HCRT-specific and TRIB2-specific clonotypes were marked in same-patient CSF-versus-blood CD4+ comparisons. Reportedly, autoreactive clonotypes were serially detected in patients' blood but not controls'. No autoreactive T cell clone sequences appeared in some memory CD4+ repertoires.

TCRdb keeps only in-frame clones here, not all; method: immunoSEQ multiplex PCR. The sample holds 20,000 to 30,000 clones, roughly 77% seen once. The TCR originated in a human donor in good health. The chain has TRBV9 and TRBJ2-1; tentative D call: TRBD2 (5 bases). Sequenced sample: memory (CD45RA-) CD4+ T cells from blood. The CDR3 nucleotides are TGTGCCAGCAGCGTAGCCCTAGCCCCAATTGACAATGAGCAGTTCTTC. Protein: CASSVALAPIDNEQFF.